The clone carrying this TCR beta chain showed up just once. These data are taken from a study of technical replicates of blood from several donors. Measured with immunoSEQ multiplex PCR; TCRdb has only the in-frame clones, and not every one. Of some 70,000 clones in the sample, under 98% were seen once. This CDR3 spans 15 amino acids. The V end lost 4 bases, the J end lost 3 bases, and 16 bases lay between the germline ends. Looked up from germline, CDR1 is SEHNR and CDR2 is FQNEAQ (reference sequence). The rearrangement joins TRBV7-9 to TRBJ2-7, with a weak D call TRBD2 (6 bases). The sample was T cells isolated from PBMCs. The TCR sequence derives from a human donor in good health. The CDR3 sequence is CASSSDSLEGYEQYF. In DNA, the CDR3 is TGTGCCAGCAGCTCAGACAGCTTGGAGGGCTACGAGCAGTACTTC.